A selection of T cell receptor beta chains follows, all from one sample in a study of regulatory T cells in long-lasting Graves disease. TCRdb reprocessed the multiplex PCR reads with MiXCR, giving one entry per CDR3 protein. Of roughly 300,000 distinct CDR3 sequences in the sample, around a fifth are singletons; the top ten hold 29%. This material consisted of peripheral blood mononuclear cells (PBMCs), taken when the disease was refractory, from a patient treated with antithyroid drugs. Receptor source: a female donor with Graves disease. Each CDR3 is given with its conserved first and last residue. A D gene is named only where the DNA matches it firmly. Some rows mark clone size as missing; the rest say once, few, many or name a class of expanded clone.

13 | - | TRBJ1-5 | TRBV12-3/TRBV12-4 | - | TGTGCCAGTAGTTTAAGTAGGACGGAGCCCCAGCATTTT | CASSLSRTEPQHF
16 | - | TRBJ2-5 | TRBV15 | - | TGTGCCACCAGCAGAGAAGACTGGTTTACTGGGGGGACCCAGTACTTC | CATSREDWFTGGTQYF
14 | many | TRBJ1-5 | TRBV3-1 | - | TGTGCCAGCAGCCAAGGAGTTAGCAATCAGCCCCAGCATTTT | CASSQGVSNQPQHF
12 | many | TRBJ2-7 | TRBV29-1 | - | TGCAGCGTTCACCTGGGACCACGAGAGCAGTACTTC | CSVHLGPREQYF
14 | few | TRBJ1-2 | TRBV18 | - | TGTGCCAGCTCAAACCAACGGGGAGAATACGGCTACACCTTC | CASSNQRGEYGYTF
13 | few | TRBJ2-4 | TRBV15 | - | TGTGGCTCGAAACAGGGAGTTAAAAACATTCAGTACTTC | CGSKQGVKNIQYF
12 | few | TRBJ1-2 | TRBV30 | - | TGTGCCTGGAGTGGCCAGGCCTATGGCTACGCCTTC | CAWSGQAYGYAF
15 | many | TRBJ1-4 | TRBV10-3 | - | TGTGCCATCAGTGAGTCCGGGGGCAGTAATGAAAAACTGTTTTTT | CAISESGGSNEKLFF
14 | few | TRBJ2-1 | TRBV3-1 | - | TGTGCCAGCACCCCCAGTCGACTCTCCCGGAAGCAGTTCTTC | CASTPSRLSRKQFF
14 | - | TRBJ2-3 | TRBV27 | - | TGTGCCAGCAGCCCCCGGGGGGCATTAGATACGCAGTATTTT | CASSPRGALDTQYF
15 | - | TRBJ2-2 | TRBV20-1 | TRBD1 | TGCAGTGCTCCTTCACGACAGGGGAACACCGGGGAGCTGTTTTTT | CSAPSRQGNTGELFF
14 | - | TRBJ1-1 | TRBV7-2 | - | TGTGCCAGCAGGGTAGGGAGAGTGAACACTGAAGCTTTCTTT | CASRVGRVNTEAFF
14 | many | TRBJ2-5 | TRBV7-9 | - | TGTGCCAGCACCTTAGGAGGTCACCAAGAGACCCAGTACTTC | CASTLGGHQETQYF
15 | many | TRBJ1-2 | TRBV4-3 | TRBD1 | TGCGCCAGCAGCCAGGTTACAGGGGGAAACTATGGCTACACCTTC | CASSQVTGGNYGYTF
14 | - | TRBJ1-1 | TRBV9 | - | TGTGCCAGCAGCGTAGCAGCTCGGCGGACTGAAGCTTTCTTT | CASSVAARRTEAFF
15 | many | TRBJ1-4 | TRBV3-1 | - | TGTGCCAGCAGCCAATCGACAGGAGGTAATGAAAAACTGTTTTTT | CASSQSTGGNEKLFF